This T cell receptor beta chain was identified in a study of CD4 T cells in relation to SARS-CoV-2 and coronaviruses. For this clone: Its antigen remains unknown.

Unexposed donor CD4+ T cells date from 2011-2018, before the COVID-19 pandemic. Isolation of CD4+ T cells took place after nine to ten days in culture. Clones were read by immunoSEQ multiplex PCR, and TCRdb kept only the in-frame ones, dropping some. The top ten clones hold approximately 30% of a sample with 18,000 or so clones, about 80% of them seen once. The CDR3 totals 16 residues. V was shortened by 0 bases and J by 3 bases, with 15 bases between the two germline ends. Germline-derived CDR1 and CDR2 are SGDLS and YYNGEE. The V and J genes are TRBV9 and TRBJ2-5; D assignment may be TRBD1 or TRBD2 (5 bases each). The clonotype was recovered from a human donor in good health. Sequencing was performed on CD4+ T cells from PBMCs, cultured in vitro. The CDR3 region is CASSVGFRDDKETQYF. CDR3 in DNA: TGTGCCAGCAGCGTAGGCTTCCGGGACGACAAAGAGACCCAGTACTTC.